The clone carrying this TCR beta chain was observed a few times. What it recognizes is unknown. TCRdb redid the calling of the 5' RACE reads with MiXCR, one entry per CDR3 protein. The sample has fewer than 140,000 distinct CDR3 sequences; 15% to 20% are singletons. The CDR3 sequence is 15 residues long. The V end lost 0 bases, the J end lost 3 bases, and 13 bases lay between the germline ends. The germline V gene has CDR1 SGDLS and CDR2 YYNGEE. These data belong to a study of T-cell memory formation after mild COVID-19. Whole-study findings and limits: Contracting CD8+ clones were enriched in EMRA, CD4+ mainly in CM and EM. Some clones that responded were present in memory (sampled pre-infection), which suggests cross-reactive memory joined.

V and J are TRBV9 and TRBJ2-7, with D unclear. Material: PBMCs or a T cell subset sorted from them (not recorded which). The TCR was taken from an adult woman who had mild COVID-19 (a few samples of this study predate the infection). Cell type and time point are not known. The CDR3 nucleotides read TGTGCCAGCAGCGTAGAGCCGGCTCTCGTCTACGAGCAGTACTTC. This translates into CASSVEPALVYEQYF.